The rows below give T cell receptor beta chains drawn from one sample of a study of blood T cell repertoires in COVID-19. The data were produced by immunoSEQ multiplex PCR, yet TCRdb's version contains in-frame clones alone and is incomplete. The profile shows over 200,000 clones, about 93% of them singletons. The material sequenced was peripheral blood. All receptors derive from a man between 60 and 75 years old with COVID-19, enrolled during active disease. Both conserved end residues are part of each CDR3. D genes are given only for firm matches. Where a row states a size, it is once, few, many or the class of an expanded clone; other rows omit it.

V gene: TRBV29-1; D gene: TRBD1; clone size: NA; J gene: TRBJ2-5; CDR3 protein: CSVGEGTGEETQYF; CDR3 DNA: TGCAGCGTTGGCGAGGGGACAGGGGAAGAGACCCAGTACTTC
V gene: TRBV7-9; D gene: NA; clone size: NA; J gene: TRBJ2-1; CDR3 protein: CASSLGIRAASSYNEQFF; CDR3 DNA: TGTGCCAGCAGCTTAGGTATCAGGGCGGCCAGCTCCTACAATGAGCAGTTCTTC
V gene: TRBV30; D gene: NA; clone size: NA; J gene: TRBJ1-1; CDR3 protein: CAWSRGRVNTEAFF; CDR3 DNA: TGTGCCTGGAGCCGAGGCAGGGTTAACACTGAAGCTTTCTTT
V gene: TRBV9; D gene: NA; clone size: NA; J gene: TRBJ2-2; CDR3 protein: CASSPVERGNTGELFF; CDR3 DNA: TGTGCCAGCAGTCCCGTAGAGAGAGGGAACACCGGGGAGCTGTTTTTT
V gene: TRBV9; D gene: TRBD1; clone size: NA; J gene: TRBJ2-2; CDR3 protein: CASSVVPLDRVNTGELFF; CDR3 DNA: TGTGCCAGCAGCGTAGTTCCCCTCGACAGGGTCAACACCGGGGAGCTGTTTTTT
V gene: TRBV2; D gene: NA; clone size: NA; J gene: TRBJ1-5; CDR3 protein: CASSPGTPSYQPQHF; CDR3 DNA: TGTGCCAGCAGTCCCGGGACACCAAGTTATCAGCCCCAGCATTTT
V gene: TRBV7-8; D gene: NA; clone size: NA; J gene: TRBJ2-7; CDR3 protein: CASSPNQVVVDYEQYF; CDR3 DNA: TGTGCCAGCAGCCCAAACCAGGTGGTAGTCGACTACGAGCAGTACTTC
V gene: TRBV6-5; D gene: TRBD1; clone size: NA; J gene: TRBJ2-1; CDR3 protein: CASRKDRVRDNEQFF; CDR3 DNA: TGTGCCAGCAGAAAGGACAGGGTCAGAGACAATGAGCAGTTCTTC
V gene: TRBV9; D gene: NA; clone size: NA; J gene: TRBJ1-2; CDR3 protein: CASSVDGGDYGYTF; CDR3 DNA: TGTGCCAGCAGCGTAGATGGAGGGGACTATGGCTACACCTTC
V gene: TRBV3-1/TRBV3-2; D gene: NA; clone size: NA; J gene: TRBJ2-2; CDR3 protein: CASSRQGRRNTGELFF; CDR3 DNA: TGTGCCAGCAGTCGTCAGGGGAGACGGAACACCGGGGAGCTGTTTTTT
V gene: TRBV7-3; D gene: NA; clone size: NA; J gene: TRBJ1-1; CDR3 protein: CASSLSRSNTEAFF; CDR3 DNA: TGTGCCAGCAGCTTAAGCAGGTCGAACACTGAAGCTTTCTTT
V gene: TRBV5-7; D gene: TRBD1; clone size: NA; J gene: TRBJ2-1; CDR3 protein: CASSFRWDRRSYNEQFF; CDR3 DNA: TGTGCCAGCAGTTTCCGGTGGGACAGGAGATCTTACAATGAGCAGTTCTTC
V gene: TRBV4-1; D gene: TRBD2; clone size: NA; J gene: TRBJ2-3; CDR3 protein: CASSQDWLAGGSSTDTQYF; CDR3 DNA: TGCGCCAGCAGCCAAGATTGGCTAGCGGGGGGGTCTAGCACAGATACGCAGTATTTT
V gene: TRBV5-1; D gene: TRBD1; clone size: NA; J gene: TRBJ1-1; CDR3 protein: CASSLGGQESEAFF; CDR3 DNA: TGCGCCAGCAGCTTGGGGGGACAGGAAAGTGAAGCTTTCTTT
V gene: TRBV5-1; D gene: TRBD2; clone size: NA; J gene: TRBJ2-1; CDR3 protein: CASSRGAGANLNEQFF; CDR3 DNA: TGCGCCAGCAGCAGAGGAGCGGGGGCGAACCTCAATGAGCAGTTCTTC
V gene: TRBV5-1; D gene: NA; clone size: once; J gene: TRBJ1-6; CDR3 protein: CASSLAPRRENSPLHF; CDR3 DNA: TGCGCCAGCAGCTTGGCTCCTCGACGGGAAAATTCACCCCTCCACTTT
V gene: TRBV18; D gene: NA; clone size: NA; J gene: TRBJ2-7; CDR3 protein: CASSLTGSEQYF; CDR3 DNA: TGTGCCAGCTCTCTCACCGGGAGCGAGCAGTACTTC
V gene: TRBV12-3/TRBV12-4; D gene: NA; clone size: NA; J gene: TRBJ2-7; CDR3 protein: CASSRDYEQYF; CDR3 DNA: TGTGCCAGCAGTCGCGATTACGAGCAGTACTTC
V gene: TRBV18; D gene: TRBD1; clone size: NA; J gene: TRBJ2-3; CDR3 protein: CASSPTAGQGTQYF; CDR3 DNA: TGTGCCAGCTCACCAACAGCGGGACAGGGGACGCAGTATTTT
V gene: TRBV6-5; D gene: TRBD2; clone size: NA; J gene: TRBJ2-2; CDR3 protein: CASSYSWTSPHGELFF; CDR3 DNA: TGTGCCAGCAGTTACTCTTGGACTAGCCCCCACGGGGAGCTGTTTTTT
V gene: TRBV5-1; D gene: NA; clone size: NA; J gene: TRBJ2-1; CDR3 protein: CASSNGYEQFF; CDR3 DNA: TGCGCCAGCTCTAACGGTTATGAGCAGTTCTTC
V gene: TRBV27; D gene: TRBD2; clone size: NA; J gene: TRBJ2-7; CDR3 protein: CASSLRGGSNEQYF; CDR3 DNA: TGTGCCAGCAGCCTTCGGGGGGGTAGTAATGAGCAGTACTTC
V gene: TRBV11-3; D gene: NA; clone size: NA; J gene: TRBJ2-1; CDR3 protein: CASSLGRGKGNEQFF; CDR3 DNA: TGTGCCAGCAGCTTGGGCAGGGGCAAGGGCAATGAGCAGTTCTTC
V gene: TRBV9; D gene: NA; clone size: NA; J gene: TRBJ1-1; CDR3 protein: CASSVDNRRNTEAFF; CDR3 DNA: TGTGCCAGCAGCGTAGACAACCGGAGGAACACTGAAGCTTTCTTT
V gene: TRBV5-1; D gene: NA; clone size: few; J gene: TRBJ1-5; CDR3 protein: CASSRDRHQPQHF; CDR3 DNA: TGCGCCAGCAGCCGGGATAGGCATCAGCCCCAGCATTTT
V gene: TRBV6-6; D gene: NA; clone size: NA; J gene: TRBJ1-3; CDR3 protein: CASSYSGVGNTIYF; CDR3 DNA: TGTGCCAGCAGTTACTCAGGGGTAGGAAACACCATATATTTT
V gene: TRBV5-1; D gene: NA; clone size: once; J gene: TRBJ1-4; CDR3 protein: CASSLGQASGNEKLFF; CDR3 DNA: TGCGCCAGCAGCTTGGGTCAGGCCTCGGGGAATGAAAAACTGTTTTTT
V gene: TRBV2; D gene: TRBD1; clone size: once; J gene: TRBJ1-2; CDR3 protein: CASSYRGSAYGYTF; CDR3 DNA: TGTGCCAGCAGTTACAGGGGATCGGCGTATGGCTACACCTTC
V gene: TRBV3-1/TRBV3-2; D gene: NA; clone size: NA; J gene: TRBJ2-5; CDR3 protein: CASSQGAGETQYF; CDR3 DNA: TGTGCCAGCAGCCAGGGGGCTGGGGAGACCCAGTACTTC